These 21 T cell receptor beta chains were sequenced from one sample in a study of shared clonotypes between healthy human individuals. Here immunoSEQ multiplex PCR was the method, and the copy in TCRdb shows in-frame clones only, minus some. The sample includes roughly 2.4 million clones, approximately 96% of them seen just once. The sequenced material came from naive CD4+ T cells sorted from blood. The subset denotes: CD45RA+ positively selected. These receptors originate from a man younger than 30 in good health.

J is TRBJ2-7 and V is TRBV4-3; 9 nucleotides align to TRBD1. CDR3 length: 15 residues. Germline assignment: CDR1 LGHNA and CDR2 YSLEER. J lost 2 bases, V lost 1 base, and 3 bases had no gene match. The chain's CDR3 is CASSQVGQGPYEQYF. For the CDR3, the DNA is TGCGCCAGCAGCCAAGTTGGACAGGGGCCCTACGAGCAGTACTTC.

On this clone: Other nucleotide sequences in the sample specify the same CDR3. The CDR3 here is CASSPGLSYEQYF. DNA for the CDR3: TGTGCCAGCTCACCAGGGCTCTCCTACGAGCAGTACTTC. V usage is TRBV18 and J usage is TRBJ2-7; D is ambiguous. With 2 bases removed from V and 0 bases from J, the gap between germline ends came to 5 bases. Germline loops: CDR1 KGHSH, CDR2 LQKENI. CDR3 size: 13 residues.

The chain links TRBV5-1 to TRBJ2-2; unclear D gene. Trimming removed 0 bases at V and 7 bases at J, with 10 bases between. Germline V lookup: CDR1 SGHRS, CDR2 YFSETQ. The CDR3 consists of 14 residues. CDR3 sequence (DNA): TGCGCCAGCAGCTTGGCTTCTCTTAACGGGGAGCTGTTTTTT. The encoded protein is CASSLASLNGELFF.

V gene TRBV7-9 combines with J gene TRBJ2-5; D is tentatively TRBD1 or TRBD2 (5 bases each). Germline V lookup: CDR1 SEHNR, CDR2 FQNEAQ (reference sequence). V gave up 7 bases and J gave up 7 bases, with 19 bases separating them. The CDR3 runs to 14 residues. In nucleotides, the CDR3 is TGTGCCAGCACCAACTCCGGGACGAGAGGGACCCAGTACTTC. Amino acid sequence: CASTNSGTRGTQYF. Together with reference TRBV7-9 and TRBJ2-5, the CDR3 gives the full variable domain: DTGVSQNPRHKITKRGQNVTFRCDPISEHNRLYWYRQTLGQGPEFLTYFQNEAQLEKSRLLSDRFSAERPKGSFSTLEIQRTEQGDSAMYLCASTNSGTRGTQYFGPGTRLLVL.

This clone was observed a few times. Here the CDR3 reads CASSTLGRDGYTF. The CDR3 DNA reads as TGTGCCAGCAGCACCCTGGGGCGCGATGGCTACACCTTC. The V call is TRBV5-4, the J call TRBJ1-2; maybe TRBD1 (5 bases). CDR1 and CDR2 (germline): SGHNT, YYREEE (reference sequence). V lost 4 bases and J lost 6, with 13 bases in between. This CDR3 has 13 amino acids.

The rearrangement joins TRBV19 to TRBJ1-2; D may be TRBD1 (5 bases). Trimming took 2 bases from V and 8 from J, leaving 12 bases between them. The CDR3 runs to 13 residues. The germline V gene has CDR1 LNHDA and CDR2 SQIVND (reference sequence). The DNA for the CDR3 is TGTGCCAGTAGTATAAAAGGGGTAGGCGGCTACACCTTC. Protein: CASSIKGVGGYTF.

The V call is TRBV10-1, the J call TRBJ2-3; TRBD2 matches at 11 bases. The CDR3 consists of 16 residues. The V gene end was trimmed by 4 bases and the J gene end by 0 bases; junction bases not matched to a gene: 3. Germline V gene data show CDR1 as WNHNN and CDR2 as SYGVQD (reference sequence). CDR3 sequence reads: CASSGGLAASTDTQYF. The DNA of the CDR3 is TGCGCCAGCAGTGGGGGACTAGCGGCTAGCACAGATACGCAGTATTTT.

The V call is TRBV6-1, the J call TRBJ1-3; 7 bases match TRBD1. Germline CDR1 is MNHNS and CDR2 is SASEGT. V trimming: 4 bases; J trimming: 3 bases; junction bases outside the gene matches: 3. The CDR3 sequence is 14 residues long. The CDR3 DNA follows: TGTGCCAGCAGTGTCCCAGGGGGTGGAAACACCATATATTTT. It yields the protein CASSVPGGGNTIYF.

The sample holds one count of this clone. The chain employs TRBV5-1 and TRBJ2-5, with D hard to call. CDR1 is SGHRS and CDR2 is YFSETQ in the germline V gene. This CDR3 is 13 amino acids long. V shed 0 bases and J shed 5 bases, with 8 bases lying between them. CDR3 region: CASSLDFSETQYF. The CDR3 DNA reads TGCGCCAGCAGCTTGGATTTTTCTGAGACCCAGTACTTC.

The chain combines TRBV4-1 with TRBJ2-7; 7 bases align to TRBD2. The V and J ends lost 3 bases and 3 bases, in that order; junction bases with no gene match: 11. The germline gives CDR1 MGHRA, CDR2 YSYEKL. The CDR3 is 16 residues long. DNA of the CDR3: TGCGCCAGCAGCCATGGACGCTGGGGGGGGAACTACGAGCAGTACTTC. Translated: CASSHGRWGGNYEQYF.

As for this clone: In the same sample, other DNA sequences code for this CDR3. V usage is TRBV2 and J usage is TRBJ2-7; 9 positions match TRBD1. The CDR3 loop spans 14 amino acids. Unmatched junction bases numbered 5, after V lost 6 bases and J lost 2 bases. CDR1 and CDR2 from the germline V gene are SNHLY and FYNNEI. The CDR3 here is CASSPGQGAYEQYF. Written as DNA, the CDR3 is TGTGCCAGCAGCCCGGGACAGGGAGCCTACGAGCAGTACTTC.

V usage is TRBV6-6 and J usage is TRBJ2-1; D gene uncertain. The CDR3 extends over 16 amino acids. The ends were cut back, 0 bases at V and 5 bases at J, with 14 bases in the middle. Germline CDR1 is MNHNY and CDR2 is SVGAGI (reference sequence). The CDR3 bases are TGTGCCAGCAGTTACTCACGAGCCGTTGCTCACAATGAGCAGTTCTTC. Amino acid sequence: CASSYSRAVAHNEQFF.

This rearrangement joins TRBV4-1 to TRBJ2-7; 8 nucleotides align to TRBD1. The ends lost 0 bases at V and 3 bases at J; junction bases unmatched: 10. Germline V lookup: CDR1 MGHRA, CDR2 YSYEKL. This CDR3 contains 17 residues. CDR3 in DNA: TGCGCCAGCAGCCAAGAAAGGATGGGACAGGAAGGCTACGAGCAGTACTTC. It translates to CASSQERMGQEGYEQYF.

The V call is TRBV7-2, the J call TRBJ1-5; a possible D gene is TRBD1 (6 bases). The V and J ends lost 2 bases and 5 bases respectively, with 10 bases between them. The CDR3 is made up of 14 amino acids. Looked up from germline, CDR1 is SGHTA and CDR2 is FQGNSA. For the CDR3, the DNA is TGTGCCAGCAGCTTATACAGGGTTGATCAGCCCCAGCATTTT. As protein: CASSLYRVDQPQHF. Full variable domain (missing parts from reference TRBV7-2 and TRBJ1-5): GAGVSQSPSNKVTEKGKDVELRCDPISGHTALYWYRQSLGQGLEFLIYFQGNSAPDKSGLPSDRFSAERTGGSVSTLTIQRTQQEDSAVYLCASSLYRVDQPQHFGDGTRLSIL.

The J gene is TRBJ2-7, the V gene TRBV19, with 7 nucleotides matching TRBD2. The CDR3 contains 14 residues. Looked up from germline, CDR1 is LNHDA and CDR2 is SQIVND (reference sequence). V shed 1 base, J shed 4 bases, and the junction held 4 bases outside the gene matches. The CDR3: CASSIGGLRYEQYF. CDR3 coding DNA: TGTGCCAGTAGTATAGGGGGACTACGTTACGAGCAGTACTTC.

The chain combines TRBV6-5 with TRBJ2-1; no firm D call. The V end was cut by 6 bases, the J end by 7 bases, with 10 bases between. CDR1 is MNHEY and CDR2 is SVGAGI in the germline V gene. CDR3 length: 12 residues. The CDR3, as DNA: TGTGCCAGCAGGACGTCTCAGAATGAGCAGTTCTTC. This translates into CASRTSQNEQFF.

The chain couples TRBV19 to TRBJ1-1; D not certain. Germline V gene lookup returns CDR1 LNHDA and CDR2 SQIVND (reference sequence). V was trimmed by 8 bases and J by 0 bases, leaving 7 bases between them. There are 12 residues in the CDR3. The CDR3 protein is CASFSVNTEAFF. As DNA, the CDR3 is TGTGCCAGTTTTTCGGTGAACACTGAAGCTTTCTTT.

V usage is TRBV19 and J usage is TRBJ2-5, with unresolved D. The CDR3 covers 13 residues. Germline assignment: CDR1 LNHDA and CDR2 SQIVND (reference sequence). The V end lost 8 bases, the J end lost 5 bases, and 15 bases lay between the germline ends. For the CDR3, the DNA is TGTGCCAGTCGAGCGCCTCCGAGTGAGACCCAGTACTTC. This encodes CASRAPPSETQYF.

This chain joins TRBV7-9 and TRBJ2-4; D is uncertain. The germline CDR1 and CDR2 sequences are SEHNR and FQNEAQ (reference sequence). CDR3 length: 12 residues. V was pared by 3 bases and J by 5 bases, with 5 bases between. The CDR3 coding sequence is TGTGCCAGCAGCTTTGAGGAAAACATTCAGTACTTC. Amino acid sequence: CASSFEENIQYF.

The chain couples TRBV10-3 to TRBJ1-6; possible D gene TRBD1, 6 bases. With 6 bases removed from V and 7 bases from J, the gap between germline ends came to 10 bases. The CDR3 is 13 residues long. CDR1 ENHRY and CDR2 SYGVKD come from the germline V gene. This chain's CDR3 is CAIRLTGNSPLHF. CDR3 nucleotide sequence: TGTGCCATCAGATTAACAGGGAATTCACCCCTCCACTTT.

The chain has TRBV28 and TRBJ1-3; D gene uncertain. Germline loops: CDR1 MDHEN, CDR2 SYDVKM. The length of the CDR3 is 12 residues. The ends were cut back, 11 bases at V and 0 bases at J, with 8 bases in the middle. This CDR3 reads CASQTSGNTIYF. Here the CDR3 DNA reads TGTGCCTCGCAGACCTCTGGAAACACCATATATTTT. The whole variable domain, remainder taken from reference TRBV28 and TRBJ1-3, is DVKVTQSSRYLVKRTGEKVFLECVQDMDHENMFWYRQDPGLGLRLIYFSYDVKMKEKGDIPEGYSVSREKKERFSLILESASTNQTSMYLCASQTSGNTIYFGEGSWLTVV.